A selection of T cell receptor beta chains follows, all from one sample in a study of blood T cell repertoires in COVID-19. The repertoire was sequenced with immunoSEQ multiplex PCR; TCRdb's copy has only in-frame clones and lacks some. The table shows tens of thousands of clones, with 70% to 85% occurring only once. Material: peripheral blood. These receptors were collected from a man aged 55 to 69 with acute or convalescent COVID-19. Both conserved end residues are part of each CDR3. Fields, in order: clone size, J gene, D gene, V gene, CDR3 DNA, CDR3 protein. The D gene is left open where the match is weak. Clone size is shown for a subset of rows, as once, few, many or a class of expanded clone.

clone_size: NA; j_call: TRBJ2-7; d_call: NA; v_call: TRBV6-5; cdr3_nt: TGTGCCAGCAGTTATTCAGGGGTAACCTACGAGCAGTACTTC; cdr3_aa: CASSYSGVTYEQYF
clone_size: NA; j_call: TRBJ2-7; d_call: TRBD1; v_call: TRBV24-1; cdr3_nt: TGTGCCACCAGTGATACGGACAGGGGTGTCCACGAGCAGTACTTC; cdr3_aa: CATSDTDRGVHEQYF
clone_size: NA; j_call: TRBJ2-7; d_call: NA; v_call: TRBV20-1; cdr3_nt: TGCAGTGCTAGTAGCAACTCCTACGAGCAGTACTTC; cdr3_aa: CSASSNSYEQYF
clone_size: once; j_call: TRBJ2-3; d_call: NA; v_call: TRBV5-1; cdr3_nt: TGCGCCAGCAGCTTGGGAGTATTTAGCACAGATACGCAGTATTTT; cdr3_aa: CASSLGVFSTDTQYF
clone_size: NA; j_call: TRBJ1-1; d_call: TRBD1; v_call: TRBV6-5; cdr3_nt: TGTGCCAGCAGTTATCAGACAGGGGTCACTGAAGCTTTCTTT; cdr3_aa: CASSYQTGVTEAFF
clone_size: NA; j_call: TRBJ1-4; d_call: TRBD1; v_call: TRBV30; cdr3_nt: TGTGCCTGGAGCTGGGGCAAGACAGGGACTAATGAAAAACTGTTTTTT; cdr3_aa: CAWSWGKTGTNEKLFF
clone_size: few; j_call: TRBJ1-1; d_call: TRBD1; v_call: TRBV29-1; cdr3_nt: TGCAGCGCTGACAGGGGATTGAACACTGAAGCTTTCTTT; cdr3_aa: CSADRGLNTEAFF
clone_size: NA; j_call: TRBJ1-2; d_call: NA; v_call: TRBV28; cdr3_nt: TGTGCCAGCAGCCCCCGGACAAGGCAGATTTATGGCTACACCTTC; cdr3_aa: CASSPRTRQIYGYTF
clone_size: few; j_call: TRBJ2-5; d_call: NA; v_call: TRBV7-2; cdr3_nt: TGTGCCAGCAGCTCAAGATGGGGGCTAGCTCGGTTGGAGACCCAGTACTTC; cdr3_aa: CASSSRWGLARLETQYF
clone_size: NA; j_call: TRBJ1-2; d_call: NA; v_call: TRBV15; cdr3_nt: TGTGCCACCAGCAGTACAGGGTTTAACTATGGCTACACCTTC; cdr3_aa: CATSSTGFNYGYTF
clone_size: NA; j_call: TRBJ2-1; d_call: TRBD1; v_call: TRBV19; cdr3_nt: TGTGCCAGTAGTATTGGGGGCACAGGGGAGAAGGTTAATGAGCAGTTCTTC; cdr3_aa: CASSIGGTGEKVNEQFF
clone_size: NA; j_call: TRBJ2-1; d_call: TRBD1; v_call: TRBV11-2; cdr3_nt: TGTGCCAGCAGTCACCTCGGATTGAGGGACAGACCCTACAATGAGCAGTTCTTC; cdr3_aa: CASSHLGLRDRPYNEQFF
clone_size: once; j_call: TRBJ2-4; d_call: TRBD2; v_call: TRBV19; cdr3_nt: TGTGCCAGTAGTATATCTTCGGGGGGGCCCAGTAACTTC; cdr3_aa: CASSISSGGPSNF
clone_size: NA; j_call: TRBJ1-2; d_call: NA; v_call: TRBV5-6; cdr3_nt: TGTGCCAGCAGCACGGACAGCGAAGAAAACTATGGCTACACCTTC; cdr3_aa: CASSTDSEENYGYTF
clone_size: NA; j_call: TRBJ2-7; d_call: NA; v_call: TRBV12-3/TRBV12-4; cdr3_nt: TGTGCCAGCAGTTCCGGTATCGAGCAGTACTTC; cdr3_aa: CASSSGIEQYF
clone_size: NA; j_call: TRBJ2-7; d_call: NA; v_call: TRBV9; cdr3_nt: TGTGCCAGCAGCCCTCAGGGGTCAGGATCCTACGAGCAGTACTTC; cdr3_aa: CASSPQGSGSYEQYF
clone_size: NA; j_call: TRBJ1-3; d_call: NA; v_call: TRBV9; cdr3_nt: TGTGCCAGCAGCTCCTCAGGTAACTCTGGAAACACCATATATTTT; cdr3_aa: CASSSSGNSGNTIYF
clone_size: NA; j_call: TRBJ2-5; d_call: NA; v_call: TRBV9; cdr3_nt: TGTGCCAGCAGCCCAGGTGGGGCTGAGACCCAGTACTTC; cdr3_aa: CASSPGGAETQYF
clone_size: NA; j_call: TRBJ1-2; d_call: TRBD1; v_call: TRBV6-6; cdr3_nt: TGTGCCAGCAACCCACGCGGGACAGGGTATTTGGGTGGCTACACCTTC; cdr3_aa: CASNPRGTGYLGGYTF
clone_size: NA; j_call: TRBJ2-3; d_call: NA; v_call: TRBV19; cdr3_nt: TGTGCCAGTAGTAGCATAACAGGAACAGATACGCAGTATTTT; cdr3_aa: CASSSITGTDTQYF
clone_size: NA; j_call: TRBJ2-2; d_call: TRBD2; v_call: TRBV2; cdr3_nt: TGTGCCAGCAGTCTAGCGGGGAGGAACACCGGGGAGCTGTTTTTT; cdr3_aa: CASSLAGRNTGELFF
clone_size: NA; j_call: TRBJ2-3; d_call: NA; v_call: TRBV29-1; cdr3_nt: TGCAGCGTTGTGGGGGGGGGCCGGACAGATACGCAGTATTTT; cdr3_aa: CSVVGGGRTDTQYF
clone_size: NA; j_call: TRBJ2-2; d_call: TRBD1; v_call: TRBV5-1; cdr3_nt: TGCGCCAGCAGCACGGACAGGGTCGCCGGGGAGCTGTTTTTT; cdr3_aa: CASSTDRVAGELFF
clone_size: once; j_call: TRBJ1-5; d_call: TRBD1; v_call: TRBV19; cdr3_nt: TGTGCCAGTAGTAGGGACAGGGGGAAGAGTCAGCCCCAGCATTTT; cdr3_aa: CASSRDRGKSQPQHF
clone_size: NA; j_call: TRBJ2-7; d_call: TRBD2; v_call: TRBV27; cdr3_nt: TGTGCCAGCAGTCCAACTAGCGGGGGGACCTACGAGCAGTACTTC; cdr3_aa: CASSPTSGGTYEQYF
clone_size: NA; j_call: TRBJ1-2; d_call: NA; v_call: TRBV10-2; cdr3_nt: TGCGCCAGCAGTGGCCCGGACAGAACATCTAACTATGGCTACACCTTC; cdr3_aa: CASSGPDRTSNYGYTF
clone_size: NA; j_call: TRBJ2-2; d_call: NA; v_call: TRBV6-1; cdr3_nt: TGTGCCAGCAGTGAAGCGGTACTCACCGGGGAGCTGTTTTTT; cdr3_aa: CASSEAVLTGELFF
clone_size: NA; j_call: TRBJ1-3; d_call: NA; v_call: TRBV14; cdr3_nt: TGTGCCAGCAGCCACCGCTACTCTGGAAACACCATATATTTT; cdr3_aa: CASSHRYSGNTIYF
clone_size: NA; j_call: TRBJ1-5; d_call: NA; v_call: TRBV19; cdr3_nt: TGTGCCAGTAGTATAGAGAGGAGGGGTCAGCCCCAGCATTTT; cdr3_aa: CASSIERRGQPQHF
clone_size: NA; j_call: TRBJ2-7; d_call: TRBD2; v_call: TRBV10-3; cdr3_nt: TGTGCCATCAGTGAGTCCGCTAGCGGGGGGGGATACGAGCAGTACTTC; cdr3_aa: CAISESASGGGYEQYF
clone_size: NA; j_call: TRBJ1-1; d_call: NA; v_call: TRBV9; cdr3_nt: TGTGCCAGCAGCGTCGTTCGGTCTATCGAAGCTTTCTTT; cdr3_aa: CASSVVRSIEAFF
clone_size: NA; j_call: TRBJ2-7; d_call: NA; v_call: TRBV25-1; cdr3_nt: TGTGCCAGCATAGGTCCAGGATACGAGCAGTACTTC; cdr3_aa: CASIGPGYEQYF
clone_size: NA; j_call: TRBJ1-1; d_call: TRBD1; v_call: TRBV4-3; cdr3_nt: TGCGCCAGCAGCCCGCAAACAGGGGAGACTGAAGCTTTCTTT; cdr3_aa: CASSPQTGETEAFF
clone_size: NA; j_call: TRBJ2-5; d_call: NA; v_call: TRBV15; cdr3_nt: TGTGCCACCAGCGACAGGGCGGGGGAGACCCAGTACTTC; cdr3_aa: CATSDRAGETQYF
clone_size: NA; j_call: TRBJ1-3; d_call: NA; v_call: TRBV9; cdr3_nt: TGTGCCAGCAGCGTAGTAGGGGAAACTGGAAACACCATATATTTT; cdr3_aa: CASSVVGETGNTIYF
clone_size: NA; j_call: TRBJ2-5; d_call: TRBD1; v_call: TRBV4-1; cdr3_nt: TGCGCCAGCAGCCTAGGGGGCCTTGAGACCCAGTACTTC; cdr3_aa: CASSLGGLETQYF
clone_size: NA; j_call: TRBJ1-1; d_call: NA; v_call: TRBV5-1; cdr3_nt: TGCGCCAGCAGCCCTGGGGCAGCGAACACTGAAGCTTTCTTT; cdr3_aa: CASSPGAANTEAFF
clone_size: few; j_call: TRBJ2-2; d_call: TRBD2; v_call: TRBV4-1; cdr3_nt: TGCGCCAGCAGCCGGACTAGCGGGGTCACCGGGGAGCTGTTTTTT; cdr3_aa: CASSRTSGVTGELFF
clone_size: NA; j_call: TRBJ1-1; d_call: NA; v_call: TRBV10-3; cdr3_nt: TGTGCCATCAGTGATAAGGGGGCTGAAGCTTTCTTT; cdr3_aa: CAISDKGAEAFF
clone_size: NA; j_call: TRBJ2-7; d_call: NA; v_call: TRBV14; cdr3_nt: TGTGCCAGCAGCCAACTCCTACACGAGCAGTACTTC; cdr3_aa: CASSQLLHEQYF
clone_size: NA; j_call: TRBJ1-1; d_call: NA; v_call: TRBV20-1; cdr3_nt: TGCAGTGCTCAAGAGGTCACTGAAGCTTTCTTT; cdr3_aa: CSAQEVTEAFF
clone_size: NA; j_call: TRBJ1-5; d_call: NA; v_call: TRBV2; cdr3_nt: TGTGCCAGCAGTGAAGCCGGGGGACCCCAGCATTTT; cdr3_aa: CASSEAGGPQHF
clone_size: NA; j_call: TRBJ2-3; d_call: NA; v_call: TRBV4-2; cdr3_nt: TGTGCCAGCAGCCAAGATCAGCGTGCGGGGCTTAGCACAGATACGCAGTATTTT; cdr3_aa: CASSQDQRAGLSTDTQYF
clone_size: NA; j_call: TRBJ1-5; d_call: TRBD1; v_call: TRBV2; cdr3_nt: TGTGCCAGCAGGGGACAGGTCTATAGCAATCAGCCCCAGCATTTT; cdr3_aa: CASRGQVYSNQPQHF
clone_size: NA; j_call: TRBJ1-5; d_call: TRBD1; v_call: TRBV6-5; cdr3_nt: TGTGCCAGCAGACAATCCGGGACAGTCAATCAGCCCCAGCATTTT; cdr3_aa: CASRQSGTVNQPQHF
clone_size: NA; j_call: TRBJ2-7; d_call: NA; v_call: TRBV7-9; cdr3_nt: TGTGCCAGCAGCTTATTATCTTATTACGAGCAGTACTTC; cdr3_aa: CASSLLSYYEQYF
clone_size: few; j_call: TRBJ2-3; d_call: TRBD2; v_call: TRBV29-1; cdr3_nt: TGCAGCGTTGAACCATCTAGCGGGGGCGCAGATACGCAGTATTTT; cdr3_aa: CSVEPSSGGADTQYF
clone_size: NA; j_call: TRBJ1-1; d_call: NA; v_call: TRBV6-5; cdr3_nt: TGTGCCAGCAGGCAGACAGGTATGAACACTGAAGCTTTCTTT; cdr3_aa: CASRQTGMNTEAFF
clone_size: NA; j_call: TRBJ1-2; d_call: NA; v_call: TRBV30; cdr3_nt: TGTGCCTGGGAGGCGGGGACCTATGGCTACACCTTC; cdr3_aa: CAWEAGTYGYTF
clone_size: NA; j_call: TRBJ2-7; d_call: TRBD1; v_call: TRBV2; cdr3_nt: TGTGCCAGCAGTAGACAGGGTTGGGACGAGCAGTACTTC; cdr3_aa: CASSRQGWDEQYF
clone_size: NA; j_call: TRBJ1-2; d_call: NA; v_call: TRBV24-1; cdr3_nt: TGTGCCACCAGTGATTTCAGCAGGGGTGGCTACACCTTC; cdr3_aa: CATSDFSRGGYTF
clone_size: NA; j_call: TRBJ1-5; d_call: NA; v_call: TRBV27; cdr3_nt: TGTGCCAGCAGTTTACGGGGACACCGGTCGGGTAGCAATCAGCCCCAGCATTTT; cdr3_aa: CASSLRGHRSGSNQPQHF
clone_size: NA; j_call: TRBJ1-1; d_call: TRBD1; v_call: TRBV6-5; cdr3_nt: TGTGCCAGCAGGGCCGGGACAGGGTTTTTGGCTGAAGCTTTCTTT; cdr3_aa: CASRAGTGFLAEAFF
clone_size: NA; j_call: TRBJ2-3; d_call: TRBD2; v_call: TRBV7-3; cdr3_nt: TGTGCCAGCAGCTTCCTAGCGGGGGCTGCAGATACGCAGTATTTT; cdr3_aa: CASSFLAGAADTQYF